This T cell receptor (beta chain) was sequenced for a study of blood T cell repertoires in COVID-19. Background on the study: The samples span acute and convalescent COVID-19 from the United States, Italy and Spain. T cells, B-cell-depleted T cells, or PBMCs supplied cDNA or gDNA.

Per the study methods: Cell counts per sample came from amplifying reference gene primers. The method was immunoSEQ multiplex PCR; TCRdb's version includes in-frame clones alone and lacks a portion of them. D and trimming come from the DNA, and the V and J calls and clone size come from that table. The table shows 150,000 or so clones, with approximately 86% occurring only once. Trimming shortened V by 3 bases and J by 3 bases, and 22 bases separated the two germline ends. Germline values: CDR1 SGHRS, CDR2 YFSETQ. CDR3 size: 17 residues. This sequence originates from a man in his sixties who had recovered from COVID-19. Sequencing used peripheral blood. The chain couples TRBV5-1 to TRBJ2-7; D is perhaps TRBD2 (6 bases). The CDR3 sequence: CASSSTYPGDANYEQYF. CDR3 in DNA: TGCGCCAGCAGCTCCACGTACCCGGGGGACGCGAACTACGAGCAGTACTTC.